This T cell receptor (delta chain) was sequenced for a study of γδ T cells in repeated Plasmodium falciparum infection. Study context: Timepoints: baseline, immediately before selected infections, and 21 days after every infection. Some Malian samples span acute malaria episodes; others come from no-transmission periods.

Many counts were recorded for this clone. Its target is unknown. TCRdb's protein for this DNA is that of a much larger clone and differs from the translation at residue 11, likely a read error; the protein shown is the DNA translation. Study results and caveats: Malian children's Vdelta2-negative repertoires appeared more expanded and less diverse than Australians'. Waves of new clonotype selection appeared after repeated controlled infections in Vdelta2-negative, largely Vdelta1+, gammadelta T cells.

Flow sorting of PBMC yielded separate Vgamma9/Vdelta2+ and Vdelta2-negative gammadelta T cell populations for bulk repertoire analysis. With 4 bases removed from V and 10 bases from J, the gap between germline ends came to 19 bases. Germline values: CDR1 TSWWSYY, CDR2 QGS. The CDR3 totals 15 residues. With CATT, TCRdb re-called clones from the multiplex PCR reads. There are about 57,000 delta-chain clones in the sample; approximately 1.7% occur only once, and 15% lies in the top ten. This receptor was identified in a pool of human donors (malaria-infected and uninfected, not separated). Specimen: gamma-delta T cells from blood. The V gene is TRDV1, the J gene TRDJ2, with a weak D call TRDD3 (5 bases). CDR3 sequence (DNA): TGTGCTCTTGGGGTCCCGCCCCGGATAGCAGAACAACTCTTCTTT. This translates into CALGVPPRIAEQLFF.